The source of this TCR beta chain is a study of blood T cells in healthy people across ages. A second PCR, run for about 7 to 11 cycles, used a sample-barcoded 5' primer plus a J-beta primer mix. TCRdb called the 5' RACE reads again in MiXCR, with one record for every CDR3 protein. The table records more than 1 million distinct CDR3 sequences, more than 40% of them present only once. Germline V CDR1 and CDR2: SNHLY, FYNNEI. The CDR3 covers 12 residues. Trimming removed 4 bases from V and 8 bases from J, with 9 bases in between. Study results and limitations: Unsorted PBMC input precluded a conclusive naive versus antigen-experienced comparison. The long-lived group displayed more naive CD4+ cells, plus higher diversity, than the aged donors did. It was not known whether donors were CMV positive (a possible confounder of expanded clonotype changes).

This clonotype has more than one count but fewer than ten. Its target is unknown. Every sample gave at least 5.5 micrograms of total RNA when it was extracted. Sequencing input: blood. V usage is TRBV2 and J usage is TRBJ2-1; no firm D call. The clonotype originates from a woman aged 60-70 years in good health. As DNA, the CDR3 is TGTGCCAGCAGTGGGCCAAGCCATGAGCAGTTCTTC. It encodes CASSGPSHEQFF.